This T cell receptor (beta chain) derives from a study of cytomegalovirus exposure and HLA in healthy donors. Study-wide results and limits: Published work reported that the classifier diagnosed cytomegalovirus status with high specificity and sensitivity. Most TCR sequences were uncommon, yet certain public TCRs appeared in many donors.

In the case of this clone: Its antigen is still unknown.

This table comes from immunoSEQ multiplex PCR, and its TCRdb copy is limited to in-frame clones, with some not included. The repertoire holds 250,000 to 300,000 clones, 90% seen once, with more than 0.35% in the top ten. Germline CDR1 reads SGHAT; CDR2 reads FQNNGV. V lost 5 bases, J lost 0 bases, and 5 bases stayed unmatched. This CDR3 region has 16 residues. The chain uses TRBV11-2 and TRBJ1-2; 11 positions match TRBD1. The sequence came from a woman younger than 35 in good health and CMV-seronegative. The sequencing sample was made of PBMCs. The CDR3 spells CASSMGQGGSNYGYTF. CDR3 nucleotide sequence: TGTGCCAGCAGCATGGGACAGGGGGGGTCTAACTATGGCTACACCTTC.